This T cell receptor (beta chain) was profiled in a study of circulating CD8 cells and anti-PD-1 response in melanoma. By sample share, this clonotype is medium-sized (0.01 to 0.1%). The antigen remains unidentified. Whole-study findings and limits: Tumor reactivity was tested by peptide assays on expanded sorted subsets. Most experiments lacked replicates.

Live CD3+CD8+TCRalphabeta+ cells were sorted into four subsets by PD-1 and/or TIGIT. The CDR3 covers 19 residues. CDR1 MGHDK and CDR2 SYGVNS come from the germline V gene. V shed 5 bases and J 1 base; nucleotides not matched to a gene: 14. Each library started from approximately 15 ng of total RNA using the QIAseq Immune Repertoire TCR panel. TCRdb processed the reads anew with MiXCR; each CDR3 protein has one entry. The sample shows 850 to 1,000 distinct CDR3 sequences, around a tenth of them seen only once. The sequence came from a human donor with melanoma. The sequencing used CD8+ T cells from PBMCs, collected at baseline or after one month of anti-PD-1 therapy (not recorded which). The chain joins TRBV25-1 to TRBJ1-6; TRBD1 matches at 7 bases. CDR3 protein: CASSPHPGDSNSYNSPLHF. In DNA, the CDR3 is TGTGCCAGCAGTCCCCACCCTGGGGACAGTAATTCCTATAATTCACCCCTCCACTTT.